These 22 T cell receptor beta chains were sequenced from one sample in a study of beta chain features in type 1 diabetes. Of the isolated RNA, all was reverse transcribed, and so the sequenced material was expressed TCRB transcripts. The table came from immunoSEQ multiplex PCR; TCRdb's copy has only in-frame clones and leaves some out. The table lists some 640,000 clones, around an eighth of them singletons. Points from the study as a whole: For Type 1 diabetes patients, all four CD4+ subsets carried TCRB CDR3s that were moderately but significantly shorter.

What these receptors recognize is not known. Sequencing was done on a sample of naive CD4+ T cells from blood. All receptors come from a young man with type 1 diabetes.

This clone was observed a few times. The chain recombines TRBV5-1 with TRBJ2-3; 7 nucleotides agree with TRBD2. Germline V gives CDR1 SGHRS, CDR2 YFSETQ. This CDR3 comprises 18 residues. After removal of 4 bases from V and 4 bases from J, the junction contained 18 bases not matched to a gene. CDR3 residues: CASSLGTLRRGRSDTQYF. Written as DNA, the CDR3 is TGCGCCAGCAGCCTGGGAACCCTCAGGCGGGGGAGATCAGATACGCAGTATTTT.

The rearrangement links TRBV4-1 to TRBJ2-3; weak D call: TRBD1 (7 bases). Germline assignment: CDR1 MGHRA and CDR2 YSYEKL. Trimming removed 1 base from V and 7 bases from J, with 21 bases in between. The CDR3 is 17 residues long. The CDR3 reads CASSQVAGGGILYTQYF. CDR3 bases: TGCGCCAGCAGCCAAGTGGCAGGGGGAGGAATCCTATATACGCAGTATTTT.

This clone has only a few counts. CDR3 amino acids: CASSRPWLLGVNTGELFF. The DNA of the CDR3 is TGTGCCAGCAGTCGACCTTGGCTTTTGGGAGTTAACACCGGGGAGCTGTTTTTT. The chain is built from TRBV28 and TRBJ2-2, with D possibly TRBD2 on 5 matching bases. V gave up 5 bases and J gave up 2 bases, with 21 bases separating them. Germline loops: CDR1 MDHEN, CDR2 SYDVKM. There are 18 residues in the CDR3.

The V gene is TRBV30, the J gene TRBJ2-7; D might be TRBD1 (5 bases). The germline V gene encodes CDR1 GTSNPN and CDR2 SVGIG (reference sequence). The CDR3 is 13 amino acids. The V end was cut by 4 bases, the J end by 3 bases, with 13 bases between. The CDR3 DNA reads as TGTGCCTGGAAGGCAGGGCCCCTCTACGAGCAGTACTTC. Translating gives CAWKAGPLYEQYF. The whole variable domain, remainder taken from reference TRBV30 and TRBJ2-7, is SQTIHQWPATLVQPVGSPLSLECTVEGTSNPNLYWYRQAAGRGLQLLFYSVGIGQISSEVPQNLSASRPQDRQFILSSKKLLLSDSGFYLCAWKAGPLYEQYFGPGTRLTVT.

This chain connects TRBV6-5 to TRBJ2-1; D is unresolved. The germline CDR1 and CDR2 sequences are MNHEY and SVGAGI. Trimming removed 0 bases from V and 10 bases from J, with 10 bases in between. The CDR3 has 13 residues. CDR3 amino acids: CASSYSRSREQFF. The CDR3 nucleotides read TGTGCCAGCAGTTACTCGAGGTCTCGGGAGCAGTTCTTC.

The chain is built from TRBV6-5 and TRBJ2-7, with D unresolved. Per germline, CDR1 MNHEY and CDR2 SVGAGI. This CDR3 comprises 13 residues. V lost 5 bases, J lost 5 bases, and 13 bases lay in between. The CDR3 is CASSQETTHEQYF. The CDR3 nucleotides are TGTGCCAGCAGTCAGGAGACGACCCACGAGCAGTACTTC.

The DNA of the CDR3 is TGTGCCTGGAGTGGAGGTTGGACTAGCCGATACGAGCAGTACTTC. Amino acid sequence: CAWSGGWTSRYEQYF. V and J are TRBV30 and TRBJ2-7; 8 bases are a match to TRBD2. This CDR3 has 15 amino acids. V was clipped by 1 base and J by 4 bases; unmatched bases: 9. Germline assignment: CDR1 GTSNPN and CDR2 SVGIG (reference sequence).

This clone was observed a handful of times. The chain employs TRBV14 and TRBJ2-2; 9 bases match TRBD1. Looked up from germline, CDR1 is SGHDN and CDR2 is FVKESK. V dropped 4 bases and J dropped 2; count of bases not matched to a gene: 8. CDR3 length: 17 residues. CDR3 in amino acids: CASSRLPGQGNTGELFF. The CDR3 DNA follows: TGTGCCAGCAGCCGCCTCCCGGGACAGGGTAACACCGGGGAGCTGTTTTTT.

The table lists this clone with a few counts. The V call is TRBV11-1, the J call TRBJ2-1; 8 nucleotides align to TRBD2. V lost 4 bases, J lost 0 bases, and 2 bases stayed unmatched. Germline values: CDR1 SGHAT, CDR2 FQDESV (reference sequence). The CDR3 extends over 15 amino acids. CDR3 region: CASSSSGSSYNEQFF. Here the CDR3 DNA reads TGTGCCAGCAGCTCGAGCGGGAGCTCCTACAATGAGCAGTTCTTC.

The sample holds a few counts of this clone. This sequence joins TRBV28 and TRBJ2-5, with TRBD1 as a possible D gene (6 bases). The CDR3 spans 15 residues. Germline V gives CDR1 MDHEN, CDR2 SYDVKM. Trimming stripped 2 bases from V and 5 bases from J, with 15 bases between. The CDR3 DNA reads TGTGCCAGCAGTTTACCCCCAACAGGGTTCGAGACCCAGTACTTC. Protein product: CASSLPPTGFETQYF.

The chain joins TRBV7-2 to TRBJ2-5; D unclear. CDR3 length: 12 residues. Trimming pared 6 bases from V and 10 bases from J, leaving 15 bases between. Germline V gene data show CDR1 as SGHTA and CDR2 as FQGNSA. CDR3 DNA: TGTGCCAGCAGTCAATTGCCCGGTGTCCAGTACTTC. It encodes CASSQLPGVQYF.

On this clone: Other nucleotide sequences from this sample produce the same CDR3. The rearrangement links TRBV25-1 to TRBJ2-7; 9 nucleotides line up with TRBD1. CDR1 and CDR2 from the germline V gene are MGHDK and SYGVNS. V was clipped by 3 bases and J by 4 bases; unmatched bases: 7. The CDR3 sequence is 15 residues long. CDR3 sequence reads: CASSDPRGTGYEQYF. The CDR3 region has the DNA TGTGCCAGCAGTGATCCGAGGGGGACAGGGTACGAGCAGTACTTC.

This clone showed up just a few times. This chain connects TRBV6-5 to TRBJ2-7, with 8 bases fitting TRBD1. Germline-derived CDR1 and CDR2 are MNHEY and SVGAGI. CDR3 length: 13 residues. Trimming cost V 6 bases and J 5 bases; bases outside gene matches: 6. As DNA, the CDR3 is TGTGCCAGCAGCCTTCAGGGGGCCGACGAGCAGTACTTC. Its protein is CASSLQGADEQYF.

This clone was counted between two and nine times. This chain joins TRBV9 and TRBJ1-3; D remains ambiguous. The CDR3 totals 17 residues. Trimming stripped 3 bases from V and 1 base from J, with 17 bases between. Germline V CDR1 and CDR2: SGDLS, YYNGEE. Written as DNA, the CDR3 is TGTGCCAGCAGCGGAGAGCCACGGCCACTGTCTGGAAACACCATATATTTT. It is translated as CASSGEPRPLSGNTIYF.

The chain carries TRBV27 and TRBJ2-3, with unresolved D. V lost 4 bases, J lost 2 bases, and 7 bases lay in between. Germline V gives CDR1 MNHEY, CDR2 SMNVEV (reference sequence). The CDR3 sequence is 13 residues long. The CDR3 bases are TGTGCCAGCAGTTCACAGACCACAGATACGCAGTATTTT. It codes for CASSSQTTDTQYF.

This chain uses TRBV6-1 with TRBJ2-2, with D perhaps assigned TRBD1 or TRBD2 (6 bases each). Looked up from germline, CDR1 is MNHNS and CDR2 is SASEGT. CDR3 size: 15 residues. V was cut by 7 bases and J by 4 bases, with 16 bases left in between. Here the CDR3 reads CASTREQGLTGELFF. Written as DNA, the CDR3 is TGTGCCAGCACCCGGGAGCAGGGGCTCACCGGGGAGCTGTTTTTT.

The chain is built from TRBV5-4 and TRBJ2-5; D is uncertain. The V and J ends lost 1 base and 1 base respectively, with 11 bases between them. This CDR3 is 15 amino acids long. Germline CDR1 SGHNT, CDR2 YYREEE (reference sequence). CDR3 protein: CASSLQQLTQETQYF. The CDR3 DNA sequence: TGTGCCAGCAGCTTGCAGCAGCTAACCCAAGAGACCCAGTACTTC.

This clone came up a few times. The chain couples TRBV7-3 to TRBJ2-3; D is perhaps TRBD1 or TRBD2 (5 bases each). CDR3 size: 17 residues. Germline CDR1 SGHTA, CDR2 FQGTGA. V gave up 2 bases and J gave up 3 bases, with 18 bases separating them. The CDR3 region is CASSLGQGPGSTDTQYF. The CDR3 region has the DNA TGTGCCAGCAGCTTAGGACAAGGACCGGGGTCGACAGATACGCAGTATTTT.

The chain recombines TRBV7-3 with TRBJ1-2, with D possibly matching TRBD1 (6 bases). Germline V gene data show CDR1 as SGHTA and CDR2 as FQGTGA. Trimming pared 6 bases from V and 6 bases from J, leaving 17 bases between. The CDR3 runs to 14 residues. The CDR3 DNA is TGTGCCAGCAGTTATAAAGGGGGGACCGATGGCTACACCTTC. Translation gives CASSYKGGTDGYTF.

The genes are TRBV7-9 and TRBJ2-7; D is undetermined. The CDR3 contains 13 residues. The germline V and J ends were trimmed by 4 bases and 2 bases, with 9 bases remaining between them. Germline CDR1 is SEHNR and CDR2 is FQNEAQ (reference sequence). DNA of the CDR3: TGTGCCAGCAGCTCCACGATACCCTACGAGCAGTACTTC. Translating gives CASSSTIPYEQYF.

This clone occurred a few times. V usage is TRBV6-6 and J usage is TRBJ1-6, with D unclear. CDR3 size: 11 residues. V shed 7 bases and J shed 14 bases, with 12 bases lying between them. The germline gives CDR1 MNHNY, CDR2 SVGAGI (reference sequence). The CDR3 loop reads CASTQKFTLHF. The CDR3 bases are TGTGCCAGCACCCAGAAGTTTACCCTCCACTTT.

The rearrangement uses TRBV30 and TRBJ1-3; 11 nucleotides match TRBD1. The trim removed 1 base at V and 0 bases at J, leaving 2 bases unmatched. CDR1 and CDR2 (germline): GTSNPN, SVGIG (reference sequence). The CDR3 has 16 residues. CDR3 residues: CAWSAGTGGSGNTIYF. CDR3 bases: TGTGCCTGGAGTGCAGGGACAGGGGGCTCTGGAAACACCATATATTTT.